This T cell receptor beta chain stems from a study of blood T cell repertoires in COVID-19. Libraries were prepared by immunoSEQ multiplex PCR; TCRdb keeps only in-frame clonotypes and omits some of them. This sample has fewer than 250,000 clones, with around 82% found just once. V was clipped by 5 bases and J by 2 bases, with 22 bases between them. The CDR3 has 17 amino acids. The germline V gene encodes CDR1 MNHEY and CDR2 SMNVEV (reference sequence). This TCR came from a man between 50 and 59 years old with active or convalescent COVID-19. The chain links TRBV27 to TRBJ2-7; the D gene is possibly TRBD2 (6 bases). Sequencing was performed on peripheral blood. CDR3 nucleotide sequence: TGTGCCAGCAGTCGGGGAGGTTTCCGGGACTCAACCTACGAGCAGTACTTC. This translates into CASSRGGFRDSTYEQYF.